What follows are 24 T cell receptor beta chains derived from one specimen sequenced in a study of blood T cell repertoires in COVID-19. Assay: immunoSEQ multiplex PCR; the TCRdb copy retains only in-frame clones and omits some. The sample shows fewer than 250,000 clones, over 80% of them seen only once. Specimen: PBMCs or T cells enriched from blood (not recorded which). These receptors were taken from a woman aged 30 to 39 who had been exposed to COVID-19.

The gene calls are TRBV6-5 and TRBJ1-4; TRBD1 aligns across 7 bases. This CDR3 is 15 amino acids long. The J segment lost 5 bases and the V segment lost 5 bases, leaving 8 bases of the junction unmatched. The germline gives CDR1 MNHEY, CDR2 SVGAGI. In DNA form, the CDR3 reads TGTGCCAGCAGTCAAACGACAGGGACGAATGAAAAACTGTTTTTT. It translates to CASSQTTGTNEKLFF.

A few counts support this clone. The chain combines TRBV19 with TRBJ1-5; maybe TRBD1 (5 bases). The CDR3 is 15 residues long. The V gene's germline CDR1 is LNHDA and CDR2 SQIVND (reference sequence). Deletions cut 3 bases from V and 4 bases from J, with 13 bases between. The CDR3 sequence: CASSIGTVLNQPQHF. CDR3 nucleotide sequence: TGTGCCAGTAGTATTGGGACTGTGCTTAATCAGCCCCAGCATTTT.

The chain joins TRBV7-2 to TRBJ1-4; 8 positions agree with TRBD1. J gave up 3 bases and V 4 bases, and 4 bases lay outside the gene matches. The CDR3 length is 15 residues. Germline assignment: CDR1 SGHTA and CDR2 FQGNSA. Here the CDR3 DNA reads TGTGCCAGCAGCTCCCGGGACAGGTCTAATGAAAAACTGTTTTTT. Protein sequence: CASSSRDRSNEKLFF.

This rearrangement joins TRBV5-1 to TRBJ2-1, with no clear D. V lost 6 bases, J lost 11 bases, and 18 bases lay in between. Germline CDR1 and CDR2: SGHRS and YFSETQ. This CDR3 spans 13 amino acids. As DNA, the CDR3 is TGCGCCAGCACTGCTTTACTCGACTTGAAGCAGTTCTTC. This translates into CASTALLDLKQFF.

The chain is built from TRBV13 and TRBJ2-2; 8 bases map to TRBD2. The V gene's germline CDR1 is PRHDT and CDR2 FYEKMQ (reference sequence). The CDR3 consists of 15 residues. J was trimmed by 6 bases and V by 5 bases; bases with no gene match: 8. CDR3 sequence: CASSRTGGAAGELFF. The CDR3 bases are TGTGCCAGCAGCAGAACCGGGGGGGCCGCCGGGGAGCTGTTTTTT.

This chain uses TRBV2 with TRBJ1-3; D gene uncertain. The CDR3 loop spans 15 amino acids. The germline V and J ends were trimmed by 4 bases and 1 base, with 11 bases remaining between them. Germline V gene sequence: CDR1 SNHLY, CDR2 FYNNEI. CDR3 bases: TGTGCCAGCAGTGTGGGCAGTACATCTGGAAACACCATATATTTT. It codes for CASSVGSTSGNTIYF. The whole variable domain, filled in from reference TRBV2 and TRBJ1-3, reads EPEVTQTPSHQVTQMGQEVILRCVPISNHLYFYWYRQILGQKVEFLVSFYNNEISEKSEIFDDQFSVERPDGSNFTLKIRSTKLEDSAMYFCASSVGSTSGNTIYFGEGSWLTVV.

The rearrangement uses TRBV11-2 and TRBJ2-5, with D possibly TRBD2 on 5 matching bases. This CDR3 spans 13 amino acids. Per germline, CDR1 SGHAT and CDR2 FQNNGV. The V gene lost 4 bases and the J gene lost 1 base, with 7 bases spanning the gap. CDR3 amino acids: CASSSRGQETQYF. The CDR3 DNA sequence: TGTGCCAGCAGCTCCCGGGGCCAAGAGACCCAGTACTTC. The full variable domain, in which reference TRBV11-2 and TRBJ2-5 provide the parts outside the CDR3, is EAGVAQSPRYKIIEKRQSVAFWCNPISGHATLYWYQQILGQGPKLLIQFQNNGVVDDSQLPKDRFSAERLKGVDSTLKIQPAKLEDSAVYLCASSSRGQETQYFGPGTRLLVL.

This chain connects TRBV11-2 to TRBJ1-1, with a possible D match to TRBD1 (6 bases). This CDR3 is built from 16 residues. V was cut by 1 base and J by 0 bases, with 12 bases left in between. CDR1 is SGHAT, CDR2 FQNNGV, per germline. DNA for the CDR3: TGTGCCAGCAGCTTAGTCGGACAGAGATTGAACACTGAAGCTTTCTTT. Translated: CASSLVGQRLNTEAFF.

The CDR3 is CASTEGVPNTEAFF. As DNA, the CDR3 is TGTGCCAGCACCGAAGGGGTCCCGAACACTGAAGCTTTCTTT. The chain joins TRBV2 to TRBJ1-1; TRBD1 might be the D (5 bases). Trimming stripped 7 bases from V and 1 base from J, with 13 bases between. Germline-derived CDR1 and CDR2 are SNHLY and FYNNEI. The CDR3 consists of 14 residues.

In DNA, the CDR3 is TGTGCCAGCAGCGGCGGAGACAGGGGGCTCATCGAGCAGTACTTC. Its translation is CASSGGDRGLIEQYF. This chain uses TRBV9 with TRBJ2-7, with TRBD1 identical over 10 bases. This CDR3 contains 15 residues. Germline CDR1 SGDLS, CDR2 YYNGEE. With V trimmed by 3 bases and J by 6 bases, 9 bases remained unmatched.

V and J are TRBV3-1 (or the pseudogene TRBV3-2) and TRBJ2-7; 10 nucleotides agree with TRBD2. V shed 4 bases, J shed 3 bases, and the junction held 12 bases outside the gene matches. The length of the CDR3 is 17 residues. CDR1 is LGHDT and CDR2 is YNNKEL in the germline V gene (reference sequence). The CDR3 loop reads CASSRLTGLANYYEQYF. DNA for the CDR3: TGTGCCAGCAGCCGCCTGACGGGACTAGCGAACTACTACGAGCAGTACTTC.

The rearrangement uses TRBV11-2 and TRBJ2-7, with 9 bases matching TRBD2. CDR3 size: 15 residues. With 0 bases clipped from V and 7 bases from J, the junction kept 7 bases outside the gene matches. The V gene's germline CDR1 is SGHAT and CDR2 FQNNGV. DNA of the CDR3: TGTGCCAGCAGCTTAGAGGCGGGGGGGTTTCGGGAGCAGTACTTC. Translating gives CASSLEAGGFREQYF.

The chain couples TRBV12-3 or TRBV12-4 to TRBJ2-3; possibly TRBD2 for D (5 bases). V lost 6 bases and J lost 4, with 11 bases in between. The CDR3 loop spans 13 amino acids. For the CDR3, the DNA is TGTGCCAGCAGCCAGCTCGGGGCAGATACGCAGTATTTT. The encoded protein is CASSQLGADTQYF.

The chain links TRBV7-9 to TRBJ2-2; tentative D call: TRBD1 (6 bases). Per the germline V gene, CDR1 is SEHNR and CDR2 is FQNEAQ (reference sequence). With 4 bases removed from V and 2 bases from J, the gap between germline ends came to 14 bases. The CDR3 runs 16 residues. The DNA for the CDR3 is TGTGCCAGCAGCTCTCCCCGGGACACAAACACCGGGGAGCTGTTTTTT. Its translation: CASSSPRDTNTGELFF.

This clone was counted a single time. V is TRBV9 and J is TRBJ2-5, with D tentatively TRBD1 (7 bases). There are 18 residues in the CDR3. CDR1 is SGDLS, CDR2 YYNGEE, per germline. Trimming stripped 4 bases from V and 1 base from J, with 23 bases between. CDR3 nucleotide sequence: TGTGCCAGCAGCACGCGGGACAGCAGGTTGTTTGTCCAAGAGACCCAGTACTTC. Translated: CASSTRDSRLFVQETQYF.

The chain is built from TRBV5-1 and TRBJ2-3, with TRBD1 as a possible D gene (5 bases). The germline CDR1 and CDR2 sequences are SGHRS and YFSETQ. Between the trimmed V and J ends, which lost 5 bases and 5 bases, there was a span of 12 bases. The CDR3 has 13 amino acids. This CDR3 reads CASSPGFVDTQYF. DNA of the CDR3: TGCGCCAGCAGTCCAGGGTTTGTAGATACGCAGTATTTT.

The chain combines TRBV6-5 with TRBJ1-2; D not certain. Germline V gives CDR1 MNHEY, CDR2 SVGAGI. The V and J ends lost 11 bases and 5 bases respectively, with 18 bases between them. This CDR3 contains 13 residues. CDR3 coding DNA: TGTGCCCCCCTCCCGGGAGGTGATTATGGCTACACCTTC. Translating gives CAPLPGGDYGYTF.

This clone has just one count. The V gene is TRBV2, the J gene TRBJ1-5; no clear D. Germline CDR1 SNHLY, CDR2 FYNNEI. V was shortened by 8 bases and J by 2 bases, with 19 bases between the two germline ends. The CDR3 runs to 16 residues. The CDR3, as DNA: TGTGCCAGCGGTGGTCCCGGCGACGGGGGCAATCAGCCCCAGCATTTT. Residues: CASGGPGDGGNQPQHF.

This clone was counted a few times. Written as DNA, the CDR3 is TGTGCCAGTACCCTCGGACAGGGCGGACGGGGCTACACCTTC. The encoded protein is CASTLGQGGRGYTF. V and J are TRBV19 and TRBJ1-2; 8 bases agree with TRBD1. The junction had 12 bases not matched to a gene; V was cut back by 7 bases and J by 8 bases. The CDR3 covers 14 residues. CDR1 and CDR2 (germline): LNHDA, SQIVND (reference sequence).

The table lists this clone with a few counts. CDR3 loop: CASSQERQGVYGYTF. The CDR3, as DNA: TGTGCCAGCAGCCAAGAGAGACAGGGGGTCTATGGCTACACCTTC. This chain links TRBV3-1 (or the pseudogene TRBV3-2) with TRBJ1-2; 9 bases are a match to TRBD1. Unmatched junction bases numbered 3, after V lost 0 bases and J lost 4 bases. CDR3 length equals 15 residues. Germline V gene sequence: CDR1 LGHDT, CDR2 YNNKEL (reference sequence).

The chain joins TRBV19 to TRBJ2-2; 9 bases fit TRBD1. This CDR3 has 21 amino acids. Looked up from germline, CDR1 is LNHDA and CDR2 is SQIVND (reference sequence). J gave up 3 bases and V 7 bases, and 24 bases lay outside the gene matches. Here the CDR3 reads CASTKRGDRVIIRKHTGELFF. CDR3 nucleotide sequence: TGTGCCAGTACCAAAAGGGGGGACAGGGTCATAATTAGAAAACACACCGGGGAGCTGTTTTTT.

The rearrangement links TRBV15 to TRBJ2-2, with 9 bases fitting TRBD2. Germline V gene sequence: CDR1 LNHNV, CDR2 YYDKDF (reference sequence). The CDR3 has 14 amino acids. V trimming: 11 bases; J trimming: 3 bases; junction bases outside the gene matches: 7. The chain's CDR3 is CASETSGDTGELFF. Written as DNA, the CDR3 is TGTGCCTCTGAGACTAGCGGTGACACCGGGGAGCTGTTTTTT.

The rearrangement uses TRBV2 and TRBJ1-5; D may be TRBD1 (6 bases). Trimming removed 6 bases at V and 4 bases at J, with 16 bases between. The CDR3 is made up of 15 amino acids. Germline-derived CDR1 and CDR2 are SNHLY and FYNNEI. CDR3 DNA: TGTGCCAGCAGGGGATCAGGACAGCTTAATCAGCCCCAGCATTTT. Amino acid sequence: CASRGSGQLNQPQHF.

The chain uses TRBV3-1 (or the pseudogene TRBV3-2) and TRBJ1-4; 7 bases line up with TRBD1. The trim removed 1 base at V and 7 bases at J, leaving 3 bases unmatched. Germline assignment: CDR1 LGHDT and CDR2 YNNKEL (reference sequence). The CDR3 consists of 14 residues. The CDR3 DNA follows: TGTGCCAGCAGCCAAGCGGCAGGGGGTGAAAAACTGTTTTTT. This sequence encodes CASSQAAGGEKLFF.